This TCR beta chain was sequenced in a study of blood T cell repertoires in COVID-19. Sequenced by immunoSEQ multiplex PCR; TCRdb stores in-frame clones only, minus some. This table holds under 250,000 clones, about nine tenths found once. The Seattle patients joined while their infection was active and were tracked longitudinally afterward. The junction had 22 bases not matched to a gene; V was cut back by 5 bases and J by 11 bases. This CDR3 region has 18 residues. Germline V gene lookup returns CDR1 MNHEY and CDR2 SMNVEV (reference sequence). The receptor was isolated from a man aged 30 to 45 with COVID-19, enrolled during active disease. Sequencing was carried out using peripheral blood. The chain is built from TRBV27 and TRBJ2-3, with 10 positions matching TRBD2. The CDR3 spells CASSPKLLLAGVSGGQYF. The CDR3 DNA reads as TGTGCCAGCAGTCCTAAATTACTTCTAGCGGGGGTCTCCGGTGGGCAGTATTTT.